This T cell receptor (beta chain) is drawn from a study of CD8+ T cells in alopecia areata. Findings and caveats of the study: Scalp lesions, especially in alopecia totalis/universalis, had higher clonality than normal scalp.

Researchers picked out CD4+ and CD8+ T cells from PBMCs by sorting. This clone was seen just once. Its target is not known. Germline CDR1 reads PRHDT; CDR2 reads FYEKMQ (reference sequence). The CDR3 runs to 16 residues. Deletions cut 4 bases from V and 4 bases from J, with 17 bases between. Sequencing relied on a cDNA template that was reverse transcribed from extracted RNA. Only in-frame clones appear in the TCRdb table, and some are missing; sequencing was by immunoSEQ multiplex PCR. The sample yields 100,000 to 120,000 clones, roughly 59% seen once. Source material: CD8+ T cells sorted from blood. The chain couples TRBV13 to TRBJ1-3; D remains unclear. The TCR originated in a human donor in good health. For the CDR3, the DNA is TGTGCCAGCAGCTCAGGACCGGGGTTAGTCGGAAACACCATATATTTT. Amino acids: CASSSGPGLVGNTIYF.